Below, 16 T cell receptor beta chains from the same sample are listed, as sequenced in a study of Ad26.COV2.S vaccination and SARS-CoV-2 variants. Data came from immunoSEQ multiplex PCR; TCRdb stores just in-frame clones and leaves some out. The sample includes about half a million clones, about 89% of them seen just once. Treatment defined: 15 to 20 received Ad26.COV2.S at low or high dose, single or two shots; roughly five received placebo; per-sample allocation not given. Samples analyzed were those drawn on day 63 after the first vaccine or placebo injection. Sequences were derived from peripheral blood, sampled in a trial of Ad26.COV2.S vaccine versus placebo. The receptors shown here come from a person aged 18-60 years who received the Ad26.COV2.S COVID-19 vaccine or a placebo.

V and J are TRBV27 and TRBJ1-5; no definite D call. CDR3 length: 14 residues. CDR1 is MNHEY and CDR2 is SMNVEV in the germline V gene (reference sequence). V lost 2 bases and J 5 bases, leaving 10 bases between the germline ends. The CDR3 bases are TGTGCCAGCAGTTTAAGGGCGGGTCATCAGCCCCAGCATTTT. Encoded protein: CASSLRAGHQPQHF.

The genes are TRBV29-1 and TRBJ2-1, with TRBD2 identical over 8 bases. Germline CDR1 is SQVTM and CDR2 is ANQGSEA. The CDR3 loop spans 15 amino acids. V shed 1 base and J 5 bases; nucleotides not matched to a gene: 7. The CDR3 sequence: CSVEATGGAHNEQFF. The DNA of the CDR3 is TGCAGCGTTGAAGCAACCGGGGGGGCTCACAATGAGCAGTTCTTC.

V gene TRBV2 combines with J gene TRBJ1-4; TRBD1 might be the D (6 bases). Germline assignment: CDR1 SNHLY and CDR2 FYNNEI. The V gene lost 4 bases and the J gene lost 1 base, with 10 bases spanning the gap. This CDR3 region has 15 residues. CDR3 residues: CASSAQGLTNEKLFF. CDR3 sequence (DNA): TGTGCCAGCAGTGCCCAGGGGTTAACTAATGAAAAACTGTTTTTT.

The chain employs TRBV5-4 and TRBJ2-2; 9 bases fit TRBD2. The CDR3 sequence is 16 residues long. V lost 3 bases to trimming and J lost 9 bases; unmatched junction nucleotides: 12. The germline V gene has CDR1 SGHNT and CDR2 YYREEE (reference sequence). Here the CDR3 DNA reads TGTGCCAGCAGCTCTCTGGCGGGGGGGCCTGGGAGGGAGCTGTTTTTT. As protein: CASSSLAGGPGRELFF.

The J gene is TRBJ2-7, the V gene TRBV28; 8 bases line up with TRBD1. Per the germline V gene, CDR1 is MDHEN and CDR2 is SYDVKM. This CDR3 contains 15 residues. The V gene end was trimmed by 6 bases and the J gene end by 7 bases; junction bases not matched to a gene: 14. The CDR3: CASSPRGPKGGEQYF. CDR3 in DNA: TGTGCCAGCAGCCCCAGGGGGCCGAAGGGGGGTGAGCAGTACTTC.

V usage is TRBV6-5 and J usage is TRBJ2-7, with D possibly being TRBD2 (5 bases). The CDR3 is made up of 16 amino acids. Trimming left V 1 base short and J 4 bases short, with 17 bases between. Germline CDR1 is MNHEY and CDR2 is SVGAGI. CDR3 DNA sequence: TGTGCCAGCAGTTACTACTCGGGGATAGGAGTTTACGAGCAGTACTTC. Protein product: CASSYYSGIGVYEQYF.

This sequence joins TRBV9 and TRBJ2-3; 8 bases line up with TRBD2. V lost 0 bases and J lost 1; bases outside the gene matches: 4. The CDR3 length is 16 residues. Looked up from germline, CDR1 is SGDLS and CDR2 is YYNGEE. The CDR3 here is CASSVVGTSGTDTQYF. The CDR3 nucleotides are TGTGCCAGCAGCGTAGTCGGGACTAGTGGCACAGATACGCAGTATTTT.

This clone was found once. The rearrangement links TRBV24-1 to TRBJ1-5, with a weak D call TRBD1 (5 bases). Trimming left V 0 bases short and J 7 bases short, with 15 bases between. The CDR3 runs to 16 residues. Per germline, CDR1 KGHDR and CDR2 SFDVKD. The CDR3 loop is CATSDLAWGVWQPQHF. CDR3 nucleotides: TGTGCCACCAGTGATTTGGCCTGGGGGGTTTGGCAGCCCCAGCATTTT.

The V call is TRBV7-9, the J call TRBJ2-2, with TRBD1 as a possible D gene (6 bases). CDR1 and CDR2 (germline): SEHNR, FQNEAQ (reference sequence). Between the trimmed V and J ends, which lost 1 base and 1 base, there was a span of 10 bases. This CDR3 comprises 16 residues. CDR3 sequence (DNA): TGTGCCAGCAGCTTAGAGGAAGGGGGGAACACCGGGGAGCTGTTTTTT. Protein sequence: CASSLEEGGNTGELFF.

The V gene is TRBV13, the J gene TRBJ1-2; D is possibly TRBD1 (5 bases). Trimming removed 2 bases from V and 6 bases from J, with 13 bases in between. CDR1 is PRHDT, CDR2 FYEKMQ, per germline (reference sequence). The CDR3 spans 14 residues. CDR3 sequence: CASSLIDSSDGYTF. DNA of the CDR3: TGTGCCAGCAGCTTAATCGACAGCTCCGATGGCTACACCTTC.

This clone has a handful of counts. The chain links TRBV21-1 to TRBJ1-5; the D call TRBD1 from the table was never checked on the DNA. TRBV21-1 is reported as a pseudogene. The CDR3 extends over 15 amino acids. The CDR3 loop reads CASSNLNRENQPQHF. The CDR3 DNA reads as TGTGCCAGCAGCAATCTAAACAGGGAAAATCAGCCCCAGCATTTT.

This sequence joins TRBV9 and TRBJ1-3; D is ambiguous. V was shortened by 5 bases and J by 0 bases, with 12 bases between the two germline ends. The CDR3 contains 15 residues. Looked up from germline, CDR1 is SGDLS and CDR2 is YYNGEE. The CDR3 loop is CASRDGPISGNTIYF. In DNA form, the CDR3 reads TGTGCCAGCAGAGATGGGCCGATCTCTGGAAACACCATATATTTT.

V gene TRBV27 combines with J gene TRBJ2-1; TRBD2 agrees at 9 bases. CDR3 length: 16 amino acids. CDR1 is MNHEY, CDR2 SMNVEV, per germline (reference sequence). V lost 4 bases and J lost 4; bases outside the gene matches: 8. The CDR3 spells CASSSSSGAVYNEQFF. CDR3 DNA: TGTGCCAGCAGTTCTTCTAGCGGGGCCGTGTACAATGAGCAGTTCTTC.

The chain combines TRBV2 with TRBJ2-2, with unresolved D. CDR1 and CDR2 (germline): SNHLY, FYNNEI. The CDR3 sequence is 11 residues long. The V end lost 5 bases, the J end lost 6 bases, and 4 bases lay between the germline ends. The DNA of the CDR3 is TGTGCCAGCAGTAGACCCGGGGAGCTGTTTTTT. Protein sequence: CASSRPGELFF.

V usage is TRBV7-2 and J usage is TRBJ2-3, with 7 bases identical to TRBD2. Germline trimming cut 4 bases from V and 2 bases from J; bases unmatched to any gene: 3. Per the germline V gene, CDR1 is SGHTA and CDR2 is FQGNSA. The CDR3 contains 14 residues. DNA of the CDR3: TGTGCCAGCAGCTCCGGACTAGTCACAGATACGCAGTATTTT. Amino acids: CASSSGLVTDTQYF.

V usage is TRBV10-2 and J usage is TRBJ2-3; perhaps TRBD2 as D (5 bases). Germline loops: CDR1 WSHSY, CDR2 SAAADI. V was trimmed by 8 bases and J by 3 bases, leaving 9 bases between them. This CDR3 is 12 amino acids long. In DNA, the CDR3 is TGCGCCAGCGGTCGAGGGACAGATACGCAGTATTTT. Its translation is CASGRGTDTQYF.